This T cell receptor beta chain was recorded in a study of siplizumab effects on memory and regulatory T cells. Germline V gene sequence: CDR1 MDHEN, CDR2 SYDVKM. The V end lost 3 bases, the J end lost 5 bases, and 13 bases lay between the germline ends. The CDR3 runs to 15 residues. This clone showed up just a few times. Its antigen is unknown. Study-wide points: There was no confirmation of the suppressive function of proliferating Tregs from siplizumab cultures.

Repertoires were generated with immunoSEQ multiplex PCR, while TCRdb's copy carries only in-frame clones and drops some. The sample records roughly 97,000 clones, 93% being singletons. The chain couples TRBV28 to TRBJ2-2; D perhaps matches TRBD2 (6 bases). The sequence derives from a human donor in good health. The sequenced material came from Tregs sorted from blood. CDR3 nucleotide sequence: TGTGCCAGCAGTTTTCGGGGGTGGGGAACCGGGGAGCTGTTTTTT. This encodes CASSFRGWGTGELFF.